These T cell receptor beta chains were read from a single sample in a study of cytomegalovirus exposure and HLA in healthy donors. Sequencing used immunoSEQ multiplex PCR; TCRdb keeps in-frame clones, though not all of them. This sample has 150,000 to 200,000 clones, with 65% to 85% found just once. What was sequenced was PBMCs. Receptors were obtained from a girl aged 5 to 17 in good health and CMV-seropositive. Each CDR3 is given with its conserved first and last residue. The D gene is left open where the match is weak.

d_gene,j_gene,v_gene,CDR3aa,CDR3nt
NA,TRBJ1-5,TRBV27,CASSLSASGGGNQPQHF,TGTGCCAGCAGTTTATCGGCGTCGGGTGGTGGTAATCAGCCCCAGCATTTT
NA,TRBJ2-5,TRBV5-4,CASSLQGQETQYF,TGTGCCAGCAGCTTACAGGGCCAAGAGACCCAGTACTTC
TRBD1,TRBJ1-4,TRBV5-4,CASSASGTGDTFEKLFF,TGTGCCAGCAGCGCTTCCGGGACAGGGGATACTTTTGAAAAACTGTTTTTT
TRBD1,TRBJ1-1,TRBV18,CASSGDRANTEAFF,TGTGCCAGCTCGGGGGACAGGGCGAACACTGAAGCTTTCTTT
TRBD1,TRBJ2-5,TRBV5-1,CASSSGTGEETQYF,TGCGCCAGCAGCTCCGGGACAGGAGAAGAGACCCAGTACTTC
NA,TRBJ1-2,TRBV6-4,CASSDSPGGGHSSGYTF,TGTGCCAGCAGTGACTCCCCGGGTGGGGGACATTCTAGTGGCTACACCTTC
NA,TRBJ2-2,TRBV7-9,CASSPGLFTGELFF,TGTGCCAGCAGCCCAGGACTTTTCACCGGGGAGCTGTTTTTT
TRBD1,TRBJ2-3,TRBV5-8,CASSSGTVMKDTQYF,TGTGCCAGCAGCTCGGGGACAGTTATGAAAGATACGCAGTATTTT
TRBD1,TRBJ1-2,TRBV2,CASKSGQASRGYTF,TGTGCCAGCAAATCGGGACAGGCCAGCCGTGGCTACACCTTC
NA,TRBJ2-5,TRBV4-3,CASSQGGVGLERGETQYF,TGCGCCAGCAGCCAAGGGGGAGTCGGGCTAGAACGGGGGGAGACCCAGTACTTC
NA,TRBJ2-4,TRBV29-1,CSVGGELAKNIQYF,TGCAGCGTCGGGGGAGAGTTAGCCAAAAACATTCAGTACTTC
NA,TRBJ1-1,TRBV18,CASSPTVNTEAFF,TGTGCCAGCTCGCCTACAGTGAACACTGAAGCTTTCTTT
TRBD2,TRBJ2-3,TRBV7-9,CASSLLAGEDDTQYF,TGTGCCAGCAGCTTATTAGCGGGAGAGGACGATACGCAGTATTTT
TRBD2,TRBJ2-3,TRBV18,CASSETSGGRTDTQYF,TGTGCCAGCTCAGAAACTAGCGGAGGTCGCACAGATACGCAGTATTTT
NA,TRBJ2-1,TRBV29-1,CSVEGRESYNEQFF,TGCAGCGTTGAAGGCAGGGAATCCTACAATGAGCAGTTCTTC
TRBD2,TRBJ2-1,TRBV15,CATSRDFYPGLAENNEQFF,TGTGCCACCAGCAGAGACTTCTACCCGGGACTAGCGGAGAACAATGAGCAGTTCTTC
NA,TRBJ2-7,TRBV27,CASSLNGVSEQYF,TGTGCCAGCAGTTTAAACGGGGTGTCCGAGCAGTACTTC
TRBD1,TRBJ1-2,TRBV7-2,CASSPPDRDYGYTF,TGTGCCAGCAGCCCCCCGGACAGGGATTATGGCTACACCTTC
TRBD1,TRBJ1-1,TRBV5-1,CASSLSVVDQGGTEAFF,TGCGCCAGCAGCTTGTCTGTCGTTGACCAGGGGGGCACTGAAGCTTTCTTT
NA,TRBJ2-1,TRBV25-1,CASSISGLYNEQFF,TGTGCCAGCAGCATTAGCGGACTCTACAATGAGCAGTTCTTC
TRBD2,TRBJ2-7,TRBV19,CASRVAGGLYEQYF,TGTGCCAGTAGGGTAGCGGGAGGATTGTACGAGCAGTACTTC
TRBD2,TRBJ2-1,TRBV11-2,CASSLGGLAGWKEQFF,TGTGCCAGCAGCTTAGGGGGACTAGCGGGATGGAAGGAGCAGTTCTTC
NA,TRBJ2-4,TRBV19,CASRDGAKNIQYF,TGTGCCAGTCGAGATGGAGCCAAAAACATTCAGTACTTC
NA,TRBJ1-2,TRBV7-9,CASSLPGYYGYTF,TGTGCCAGCAGCTTACCAGGCTACTATGGCTACACCTTC